The rows below give T cell receptor beta chains drawn from one sample of a study of cytomegalovirus exposure and HLA in healthy donors. Clones were sequenced by immunoSEQ multiplex PCR, and TCRdb holds only the in-frame ones, with some missing. The sample lists 150,000 or so clones; 75% to 80% were seen once. Sequenced sample: PBMCs. The receptors stem from a man aged 35-49 years in good health and CMV-seropositive. Both conserved end residues are part of each CDR3. D genes are given only for firm matches. Not every row has a clone size; where given, it reads once, few, many or a size class.

15,NA,TRBD1,TRBV19,TRBJ2-7,CASSPAGTGDYEQYF,TGTGCCAGTAGTCCAGCCGGGACAGGGGACTACGAGCAGTACTTC
15,NA,TRBD2,TRBV7-9,TRBJ2-2,CSSQISGRSTGELFF,TGTTCCAGCCAAATCAGCGGGAGAAGCACCGGGGAGCTGTTTTTT
14,NA,NA,TRBV2,TRBJ2-2,CASMNQDNTGELFF,TGTGCCAGCATGAATCAGGATAACACCGGGGAGCTGTTTTTT
16,NA,TRBD1,TRBV28,TRBJ1-5,CASSSAGTGGIQPQHF,TGTGCCAGCAGTTCGGCCGGGACAGGGGGCATTCAGCCCCAGCATTTT
12,NA,NA,TRBV19,TRBJ1-1,CASSTYRDEAFF,TGTGCCAGTAGTACTTACAGGGACGAAGCTTTCTTT
14,NA,TRBD1,TRBV5-1,TRBJ2-5,CASSSGQGLETQYF,TGCGCCAGCAGCTCCGGACAGGGTCTAGAGACCCAGTACTTC
16,NA,TRBD1,TRBV11-2,TRBJ2-3,CASSSSRDSFTDTQYF,TGTGCCAGCAGCTCCTCCCGGGACAGCTTCACAGATACGCAGTATTTT
18,NA,TRBD2,TRBV27,TRBJ2-3,CASSLSRRLAASSPTQYF,TGTGCCAGCAGTTTATCCCGCCGACTAGCGGCATCCAGTCCTACGCAGTATTTT
17,NA,TRBD1,TRBV15,TRBJ1-4,CATSREWGDRGGEKLFF,TGTGCCACCAGCAGAGAATGGGGAGACAGGGGGGGTGAAAAACTGTTTTTT
15,NA,NA,TRBV6-1,TRBJ2-3,CASIPMAGITDTQYF,TGTGCCAGCATTCCGATGGCGGGAATCACAGATACGCAGTATTTT
13,NA,NA,TRBV2,TRBJ1-5,CASLLRQSQPQHF,TGTGCCAGCCTCCTTAGACAGTCTCAGCCCCAGCATTTT
16,NA,TRBD2,TRBV28,TRBJ2-1,CASSVAGTSGRTEQFF,TGTGCCAGCAGCGTTGCCGGGACTAGCGGGAGGACTGAGCAGTTCTTC
14,NA,TRBD2,TRBV5-1,TRBJ2-5,CASSFGTTKETQYF,TGCGCCAGCAGCTTCGGGACTACGAAAGAGACCCAGTACTTC
16,few,TRBD1,TRBV6-5,TRBJ1-3,CASSYDTGGRGNTIYF,TGTGCCAGCAGTTACGATACAGGGGGCCGTGGAAACACCATATATTTT
16,NA,TRBD1,TRBV9,TRBJ1-4,CASSVAPDRGNEKLFF,TGTGCCAGCAGCGTTGCACCGGACAGGGGGAATGAAAAACTGTTTTTT
15,NA,NA,TRBV6-5,TRBJ1-3,CASSYDFGYGNTIYF,TGTGCCAGCAGTTACGATTTCGGGTATGGAAACACCATATATTTT
15,NA,TRBD2,TRBV2,TRBJ2-2,CASSGTSWNTGELFF,TGTGCCAGCAGTGGGACTAGCTGGAACACCGGGGAGCTGTTTTTT
16,NA,NA,TRBV7-8,TRBJ1-5,CASSLEGWAVNQPQHF,TGTGCCAGCAGCCTAGAGGGGTGGGCGGTCAATCAGCCCCAGCATTTT
14,few,NA,TRBV6-1,TRBJ1-6,CASRASGGGSPLHF,TGTGCCAGCAGGGCCTCGGGGGGGGGATCACCCCTCCACTTT
14,NA,NA,TRBV7-6,TRBJ2-7,CASSLDQGSYEQYF,TGTGCCAGCAGCTTAGATCAGGGCTCCTACGAGCAGTACTTC
19,NA,NA,TRBV2,TRBJ1-5,CASSERRWRAGSGNQPQHF,TGTGCCAGCAGTGAACGTCGATGGCGCGCGGGGTCCGGCAATCAGCCCCAGCATTTT
17,NA,TRBD1,TRBV4-1,TRBJ1-1,CASSHGTGGRWDTEAFF,TGCGCCAGCAGCCATGGGACAGGGGGCCGGTGGGACACTGAAGCTTTCTTT
15,NA,NA,TRBV7-8,TRBJ1-5,CASSLGRGSNQPQHF,TGTGCCAGCAGCTTAGGCAGGGGTAGCAATCAGCCCCAGCATTTT
14,NA,TRBD1,TRBV5-8,TRBJ1-4,CASSLEQGNEKLFF,TGTGCCAGCAGCTTGGAACAGGGGAATGAAAAACTGTTTTTT
16,NA,TRBD1,TRBV28,TRBJ1-2,CASSRHRGSSNYGYTF,TGTGCCAGCAGTCGTCACAGGGGGTCCTCTAACTATGGCTACACCTTC
12,NA,NA,TRBV30,TRBJ1-2,CAWSQGGVGYTF,TGTGCCTGGAGTCAGGGAGGCGTGGGCTACACCTTC
16,NA,TRBD2,TRBV19,TRBJ2-2,CASLTSGRLGTGELFF,TGTGCCAGCCTGACTAGCGGGAGGCTGGGCACCGGGGAGCTGTTTTTT
14,NA,NA,TRBV15,TRBJ1-1,CATSSQGSYTEAFF,TGTGCCACCAGCAGCCAGGGTTCTTACACTGAAGCTTTCTTT
15,once,TRBD2,TRBV5-1,TRBJ2-7,CASSPSGRSPNEQYF,TGCGCCAGCAGCCCTAGCGGGAGATCCCCCAACGAGCAGTACTTC
14,NA,NA,TRBV5-1,TRBJ2-3,CASSPGEITDTQYF,TGCGCCAGCAGCCCTGGGGAGATCACAGATACGCAGTATTTT